This T cell receptor (beta chain) was recorded in a study of CD8+ T cells in alopecia areata. The study's findings and limits: Scalp clonality and expanded CD8+ clones among the top 100 fell significantly with tofacitinib.

RNA extraction was followed by reverse transcription into cDNA, which acted as the sequencing template. TCRdb's copy holds only in-frame clones and misses some; the assay was immunoSEQ multiplex PCR. The repertoire holds 190,000 or so clones, with roughly 61% as singletons. This clone was detected once. What it binds is unknown. The treatment is: oral pan-JAK inhibitor, 5-10 mg twice daily. This TCR was sampled from a human donor with alopecia areata. Sequences were derived from CD8+ T cells sorted from blood, sampled at week 24, from a patient treated with tofacitinib.

The chain's CDR3 is CAWSLGGLYTEAFF. The CDR3 coding sequence is TGTGCCTGGAGTCTAGGGGGGTTATACACTGAAGCTTTCTTT. V is TRBV30 and J is TRBJ1-1; a weak D match, TRBD1 (6 bases). The CDR3 is 14 amino acids. The V end lost 2 bases, the J end lost 3 bases, and 13 bases lay between the germline ends. Germline V lookup: CDR1 GTSNPN, CDR2 SVGIG (reference sequence).